This T cell receptor beta chain was documented in a study of blood T cells in healthy people across ages. This CDR3 is built from 16 residues. Trimming took off 6 bases at V and 6 bases at J, with 21 bases between the two ends. Sample-barcoded 5' priming and a J-beta primer mix drove a second PCR of 7 to 11 cycles. TCRdb called the 5' RACE reads again in MiXCR, with one record for every CDR3 protein. The sample lists under 2 million distinct CDR3 sequences, roughly 32% occurring once. Material for sequencing was blood. This rearrangement joins TRBV12-3 or TRBV12-4 to TRBJ2-1, with a weak D call TRBD2 (7 bases). This TCR was sampled from a woman under 40 in good health. The CDR3 DNA reads as TGTGCCAGCAGCCCGACGGACGGCGGGGGCGGCAATGAGCAGTTCTTC. Translating gives CASSPTDGGGGNEQFF.